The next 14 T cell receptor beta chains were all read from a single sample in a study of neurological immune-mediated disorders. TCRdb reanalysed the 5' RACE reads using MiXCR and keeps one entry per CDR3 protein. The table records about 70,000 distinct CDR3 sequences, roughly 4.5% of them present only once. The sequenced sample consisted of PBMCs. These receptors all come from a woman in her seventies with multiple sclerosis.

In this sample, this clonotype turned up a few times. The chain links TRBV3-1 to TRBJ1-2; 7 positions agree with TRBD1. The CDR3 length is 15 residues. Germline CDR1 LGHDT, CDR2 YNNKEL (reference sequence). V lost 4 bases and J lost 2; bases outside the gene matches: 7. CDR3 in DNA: TGTGCCAGCAGCCGGAGGACAGGACAAAACTATGGCTACACCTTC. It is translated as CASSRRTGQNYGYTF.

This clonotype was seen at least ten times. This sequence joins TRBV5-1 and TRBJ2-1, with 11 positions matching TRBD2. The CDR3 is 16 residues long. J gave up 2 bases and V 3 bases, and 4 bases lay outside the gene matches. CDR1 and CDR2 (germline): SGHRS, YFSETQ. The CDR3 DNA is TGCGCCAGCAGCTCGCGGGGACTAGCGGCCTACAATGAGCAGTTCTTC. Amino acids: CASSSRGLAAYNEQFF.

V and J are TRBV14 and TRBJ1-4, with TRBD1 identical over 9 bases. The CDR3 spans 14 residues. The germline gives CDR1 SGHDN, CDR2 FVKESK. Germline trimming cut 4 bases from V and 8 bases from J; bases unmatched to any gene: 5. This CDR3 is CASSLTGGTEKLFF. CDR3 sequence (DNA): TGTGCCAGCAGCCTGACAGGGGGGACGGAAAAACTGTTTTTT.

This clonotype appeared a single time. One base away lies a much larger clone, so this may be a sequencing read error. The CDR3 coding sequence is TGTGCCAACAGGGCTAGCGGGAGCCCTGATACGCAGTATTTT. Translating gives CANRASGSPDTQYF. The chain carries TRBV12-3 or TRBV12-4 and TRBJ2-3; the match to TRBD2 covers 10 bases. The V gene end was trimmed by 10 bases and the J gene end by 6 bases; junction bases not matched to a gene: 10. The CDR3 is made up of 14 amino acids.

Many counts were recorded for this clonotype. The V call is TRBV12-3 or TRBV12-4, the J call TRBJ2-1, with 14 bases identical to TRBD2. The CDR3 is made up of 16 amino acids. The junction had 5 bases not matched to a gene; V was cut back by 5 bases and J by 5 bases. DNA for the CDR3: TGTGCCAGCAGTGGGGGACTAGCGGGAGACAACAATGAGCAGTTCTTC. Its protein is CASSGGLAGDNNEQFF.

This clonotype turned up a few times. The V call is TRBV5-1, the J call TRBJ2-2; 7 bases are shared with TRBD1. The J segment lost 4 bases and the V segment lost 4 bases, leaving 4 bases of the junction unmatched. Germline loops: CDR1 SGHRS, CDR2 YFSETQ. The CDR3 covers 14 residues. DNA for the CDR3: TGCGCCAGCAGCCGACAGGGTGGCACCGGGGAGCTGTTTTTT. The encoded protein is CASSRQGGTGELFF.

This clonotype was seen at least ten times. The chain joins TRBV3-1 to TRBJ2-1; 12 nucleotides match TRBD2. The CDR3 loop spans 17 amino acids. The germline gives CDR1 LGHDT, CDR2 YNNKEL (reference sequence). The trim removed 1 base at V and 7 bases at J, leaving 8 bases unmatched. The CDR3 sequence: CASSQGSSGRAGNEQFF. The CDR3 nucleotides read TGTGCCAGCAGCCAAGGGTCTAGCGGGAGGGCAGGTAATGAGCAGTTCTTC.

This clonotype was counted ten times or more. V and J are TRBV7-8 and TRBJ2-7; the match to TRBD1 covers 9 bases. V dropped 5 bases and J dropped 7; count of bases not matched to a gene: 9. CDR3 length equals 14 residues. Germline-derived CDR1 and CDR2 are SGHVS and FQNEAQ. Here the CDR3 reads CASSLGGQGQEQYF. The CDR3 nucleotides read TGTGCCAGCAGCCTGGGGGGACAGGGCCAGGAGCAGTACTTC.

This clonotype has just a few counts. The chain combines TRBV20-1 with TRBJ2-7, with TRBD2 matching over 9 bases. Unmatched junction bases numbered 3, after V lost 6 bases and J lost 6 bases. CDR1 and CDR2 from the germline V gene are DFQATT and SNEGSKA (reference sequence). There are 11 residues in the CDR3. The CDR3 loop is CSAPREGEQYF. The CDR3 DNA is TGCAGTGCCCCGCGGGAGGGCGAGCAGTACTTC.

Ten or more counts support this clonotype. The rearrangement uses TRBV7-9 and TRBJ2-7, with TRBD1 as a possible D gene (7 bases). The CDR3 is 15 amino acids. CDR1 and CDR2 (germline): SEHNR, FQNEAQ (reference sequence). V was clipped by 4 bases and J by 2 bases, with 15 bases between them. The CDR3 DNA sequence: TGTGCCAGCAGCTCTCAGGGGGGAGGAACCTACGAGCAGTACTTC. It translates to CASSSQGGGTYEQYF.

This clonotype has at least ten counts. DNA for the CDR3: TGTGCCAGCAGCAAACAGGGGGCTTACGAGCAGTACTTC. Residues: CASSKQGAYEQYF. The chain is built from TRBV3-1 and TRBJ2-7; 9 bases line up with TRBD1. The trim removed 5 bases at V and 4 bases at J, leaving 3 bases unmatched. The CDR3 loop spans 13 amino acids. The germline V gene has CDR1 LGHDT and CDR2 YNNKEL (reference sequence).

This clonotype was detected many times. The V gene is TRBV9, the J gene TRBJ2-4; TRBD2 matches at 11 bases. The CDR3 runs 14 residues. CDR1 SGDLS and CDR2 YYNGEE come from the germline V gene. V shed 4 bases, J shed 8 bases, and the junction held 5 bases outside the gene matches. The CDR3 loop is CASSLLAGVDIQYF. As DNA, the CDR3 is TGTGCCAGCAGCCTACTAGCGGGAGTAGACATTCAGTACTTC.

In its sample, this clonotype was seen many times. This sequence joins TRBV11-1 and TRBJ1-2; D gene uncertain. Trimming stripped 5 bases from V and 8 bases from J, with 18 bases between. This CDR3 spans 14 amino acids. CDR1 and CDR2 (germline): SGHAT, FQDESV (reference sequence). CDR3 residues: CASSPSRGREGYTF. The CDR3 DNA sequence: TGTGCCAGCAGCCCTTCGCGGGGTAGAGAAGGCTACACCTTC.

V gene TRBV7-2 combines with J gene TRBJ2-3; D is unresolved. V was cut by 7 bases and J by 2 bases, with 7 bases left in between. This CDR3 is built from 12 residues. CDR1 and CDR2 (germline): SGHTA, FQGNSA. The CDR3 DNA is TGTGCCAGCAACGACAACACAGATACGCAGTATTTT. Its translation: CASNDNTDTQYF.